Below, 9 T cell receptor beta chains from the same sample are listed, as sequenced in a study of T cell changes during pregnancy in multiple sclerosis. The assay was immunoSEQ multiplex PCR, and TCRdb's table has in-frame clones only and misses some. The sample shows about 34,000 clones, around 90% of them seen only once. The sequencing here drew on CD8+ T cells from peripheral blood mononuclear cells, taken in the third trimester of pregnancy. Source of these receptors: a female donor with multiple sclerosis, enrolled in a pregnancy study.

The chain joins TRBV11-2 to TRBJ2-5; 10 bases match TRBD2. Germline V gene lookup returns CDR1 SGHAT and CDR2 FQNNGV. The CDR3 contains 16 residues. J was trimmed by 5 bases and V by 5 bases; bases with no gene match: 11. Written as DNA, the CDR3 is TGTGCCAGCAGCCCCCTTACTAGCGGGGATCGGGAGACCCAGTACTTC. This encodes CASSPLTSGDRETQYF.

The J gene is TRBJ2-2, the V gene TRBV7-8; D remains ambiguous. V shed 4 bases and J shed 6 bases, with 9 bases lying between them. The CDR3 runs 13 residues. Per germline, CDR1 SGHVS and CDR2 FQNEAQ. The CDR3 protein is CASSSRQAGELFF. CDR3 nucleotide sequence: TGTGCCAGCAGCTCCCGACAAGCCGGGGAGCTGTTTTTT. The full variable domain, completed using reference TRBV7-8 and TRBJ2-2, is GAGVSQSPRYKVAKRGQDVALRCDPISGHVSLFWYQQALGQGPEFLTYFQNEAQLDKSGLPSDRFFAERPEGSVSTLKIQRTQQEDSAVYLCASSSRQAGELFFGEGSRLTVL.

CDR3 nucleotides: TGCACCAGCAGCCAAGGGGGCAGCCGGGAGGGGTCCACCGGGGAGCTGTTTTTT. Residues: CTSSQGGSREGSTGELFF. The chain carries TRBV1 and TRBJ2-2; the table's D gene call, TRBD2, was not cross checked with the DNA. TRBV1 is deemed a pseudogene. This CDR3 has 18 residues.

The chain carries TRBV16 and TRBJ2-3; D perhaps matches TRBD2 (5 bases). The germline CDR1 and CDR2 sequences are KGHSY and FQNENV. Between the trimmed V and J ends, which lost 3 bases and 9 bases, there was a span of 19 bases. CDR3 length equals 15 residues. The CDR3 bases are TGTGCCAGCAGCCACACAGTAGGAGGACCCGACACGCAGTATTTT. It codes for CASSHTVGGPDTQYF.

V usage is TRBV6-5 and J usage is TRBJ2-7; D is perhaps TRBD2 (5 bases). With 5 bases removed from V and 3 bases from J, the gap between germline ends came to 14 bases. CDR1 is MNHEY, CDR2 SVGAGI, per germline. CDR3 length equals 14 residues. CDR3: CASSQGGYFYEQYF. The CDR3 DNA sequence: TGTGCCAGCAGTCAAGGAGGATATTTCTACGAGCAGTACTTC.

This chain joins TRBV6-4 and TRBJ2-2; D remains ambiguous. In germline, CDR1 is MRHNA, CDR2 SNTAGT. The V gene lost 0 bases and the J gene lost 1 base, with 12 bases spanning the gap. The length of the CDR3 is 17 residues. CDR3 DNA: TGTGCCAGCAGTGACTCGCCAGAGGTAGTGAACACCGGGGAGCTGTTTTTT. As protein: CASSDSPEVVNTGELFF.

The rearrangement links TRBV29-1 to TRBJ2-4; D perhaps matches TRBD1 (6 bases). The CDR3 length is 11 residues. The V end lost 0 bases, the J end lost 16 bases, and 13 bases lay between the germline ends. Germline V gene sequence: CDR1 SQVTM, CDR2 ANQGSEA. CDR3 region: CSVEDQGQRYF. DNA of the CDR3: TGCAGCGTTGAAGATCAGGGGCAGAGATACTTC.

The V gene is TRBV4-3, the J gene TRBJ2-6; tentatively, D is TRBD2 (7 bases). The CDR3 contains 16 residues. Germline V gives CDR1 LGHNA, CDR2 YSLEER. The V end lost 0 bases, the J end lost 4 bases, and 10 bases lay between the germline ends. CDR3 nucleotides: TGCGCCAGCAGCCAAGATGCGGGGGCAGGGGCCAACGTCCTGACTTTC. Translating gives CASSQDAGAGANVLTF.

This clone was detected only a few times. The chain is built from TRBV4-1 and TRBJ1-2; 9 bases map to TRBD1. Germline V gene sequence: CDR1 MGHRA, CDR2 YSYEKL. V shed 1 base and J 3 bases; nucleotides not matched to a gene: 3. There are 15 residues in the CDR3. The CDR3 sequence: CASSQVDRGDYGYTF. DNA of the CDR3: TGCGCCAGCAGCCAAGTTGACAGGGGGGACTATGGCTACACCTTC.